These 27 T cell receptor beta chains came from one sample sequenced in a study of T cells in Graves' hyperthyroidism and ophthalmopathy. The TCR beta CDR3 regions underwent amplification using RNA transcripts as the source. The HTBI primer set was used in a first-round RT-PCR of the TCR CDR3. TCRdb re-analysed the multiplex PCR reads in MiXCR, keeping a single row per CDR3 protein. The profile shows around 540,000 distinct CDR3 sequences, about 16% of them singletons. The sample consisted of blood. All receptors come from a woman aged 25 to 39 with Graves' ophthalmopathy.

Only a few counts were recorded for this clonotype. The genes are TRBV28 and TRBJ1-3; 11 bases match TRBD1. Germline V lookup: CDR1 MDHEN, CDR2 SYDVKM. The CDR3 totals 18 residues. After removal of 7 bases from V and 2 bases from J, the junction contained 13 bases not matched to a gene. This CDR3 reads CASTPRGQGEWAGNTIYF. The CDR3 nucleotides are TGTGCCAGCACCCCTAGGGGACAGGGGGAATGGGCTGGAAACACCATATATTTT.

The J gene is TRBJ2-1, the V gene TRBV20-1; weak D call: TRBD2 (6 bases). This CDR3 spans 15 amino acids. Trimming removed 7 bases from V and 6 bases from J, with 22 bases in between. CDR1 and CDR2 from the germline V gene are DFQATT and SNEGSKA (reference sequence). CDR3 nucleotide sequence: TGCAGTGGGACTCTGGAGGGGCAAGAATTCAATGAGCAGTTCTTC. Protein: CSGTLEGQEFNEQFF.

The CDR3 DNA reads TGTGCCAGTAGTATCCGACAGGGGTTTGGGAGCAATCAGCCCCAGCATTTT. Its protein is CASSIRQGFGSNQPQHF. The chain links TRBV19 to TRBJ1-5; 8 bases are shared with TRBD1. The V and J ends lost 3 bases and 1 base, in that order; junction bases with no gene match: 8. This CDR3 is built from 17 residues. Germline V gene sequence: CDR1 LNHDA, CDR2 SQIVND (reference sequence).

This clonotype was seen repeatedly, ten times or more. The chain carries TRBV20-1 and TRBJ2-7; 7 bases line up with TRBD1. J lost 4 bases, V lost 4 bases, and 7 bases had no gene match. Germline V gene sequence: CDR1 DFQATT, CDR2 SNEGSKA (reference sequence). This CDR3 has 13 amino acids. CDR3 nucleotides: TGCAGTGCTAACGGACAGGAGCCTTACGAGCAGTACTTC. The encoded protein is CSANGQEPYEQYF.

CDR3 nucleotide sequence: TGTGCCAGCACCCCTGACACCGGGGAGCTGTTTTTT. It is translated as CASTPDTGELFF. The gene calls are TRBV7-8 and TRBJ2-2; D is uncertain. Per germline, CDR1 SGHVS and CDR2 FQNEAQ. Deletions cut 7 bases from V and 3 bases from J, with 6 bases between. This CDR3 is 12 amino acids long. The full variable domain, in which reference TRBV7-8 and TRBJ2-2 provide the parts outside the CDR3, is GAGVSQSPRYKVAKRGQDVALRCDPISGHVSLFWYQQALGQGPEFLTYFQNEAQLDKSGLPSDRFFAERPEGSVSTLKIQRTQQEDSAVYLCASTPDTGELFFGEGSRLTVL.

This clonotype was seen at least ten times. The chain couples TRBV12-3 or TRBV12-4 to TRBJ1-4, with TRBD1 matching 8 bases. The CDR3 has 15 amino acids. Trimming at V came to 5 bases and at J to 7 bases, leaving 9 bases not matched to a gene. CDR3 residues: CASSPWRGTGEKLFF. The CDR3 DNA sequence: TGTGCCAGCAGTCCCTGGCGGGGGACAGGTGAAAAACTGTTTTTT.

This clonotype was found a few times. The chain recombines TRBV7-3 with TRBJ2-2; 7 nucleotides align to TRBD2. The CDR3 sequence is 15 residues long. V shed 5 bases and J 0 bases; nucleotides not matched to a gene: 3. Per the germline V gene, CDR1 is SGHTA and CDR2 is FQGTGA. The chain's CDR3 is CASSRGLPNTGELFF. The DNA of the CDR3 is TGTGCCAGCAGCCGGGGACTACCGAACACCGGGGAGCTGTTTTTT.

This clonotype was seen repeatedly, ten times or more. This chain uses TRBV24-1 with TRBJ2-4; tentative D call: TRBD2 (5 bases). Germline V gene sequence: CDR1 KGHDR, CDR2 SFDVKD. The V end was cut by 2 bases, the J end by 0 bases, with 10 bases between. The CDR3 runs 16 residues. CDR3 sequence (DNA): TGTGCCACCAGTGATTCCGGGGATATAGCCAAAAACATTCAGTACTTC. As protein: CATSDSGDIAKNIQYF.

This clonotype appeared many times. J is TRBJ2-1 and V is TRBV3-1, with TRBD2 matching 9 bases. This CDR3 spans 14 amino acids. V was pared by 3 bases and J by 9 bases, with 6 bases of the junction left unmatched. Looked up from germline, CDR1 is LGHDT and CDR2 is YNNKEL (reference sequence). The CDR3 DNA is TGTGCCAGCAGCCAGACTAGCGGAAGGGGTGAGCAGTTCTTC. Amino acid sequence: CASSQTSGRGEQFF.

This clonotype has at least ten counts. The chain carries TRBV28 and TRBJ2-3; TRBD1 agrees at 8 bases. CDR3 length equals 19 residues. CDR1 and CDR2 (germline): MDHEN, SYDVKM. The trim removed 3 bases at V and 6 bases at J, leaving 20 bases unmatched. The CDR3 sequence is CASSFGVPGTGSAVDTQYF. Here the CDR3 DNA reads TGTGCCAGCAGTTTTGGGGTCCCCGGGACAGGATCCGCCGTGGATACGCAGTATTTT.

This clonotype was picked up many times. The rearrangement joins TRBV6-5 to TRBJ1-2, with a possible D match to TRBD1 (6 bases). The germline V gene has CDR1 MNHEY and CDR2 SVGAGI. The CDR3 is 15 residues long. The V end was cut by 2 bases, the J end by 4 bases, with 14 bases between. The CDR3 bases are TGTGCCAGCAGTTACGGTGTCAGGGGCGGCTATGGCTACACCTTC. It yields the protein CASSYGVRGGYGYTF.

The CDR3, as DNA: TGCAGCGTTGCCCGGGACAGGGGGTATGGCTACACCTTC. It codes for CSVARDRGYGYTF. The chain couples TRBV29-1 to TRBJ1-2; 11 bases match TRBD1. The germline CDR1 and CDR2 sequences are SQVTM and ANQGSEA. This CDR3 is built from 13 residues. V gave up 4 bases and J gave up 5 bases; unmatched junction bases: 3.

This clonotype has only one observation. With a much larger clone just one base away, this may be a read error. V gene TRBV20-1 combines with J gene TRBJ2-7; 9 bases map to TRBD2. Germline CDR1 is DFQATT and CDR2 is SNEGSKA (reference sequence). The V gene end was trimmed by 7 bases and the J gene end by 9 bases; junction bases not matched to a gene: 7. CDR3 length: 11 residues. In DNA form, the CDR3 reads TGCAGTGGGGGACTAGCAGACGGGCAGTACTTC. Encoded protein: CSGGLADGQYF.

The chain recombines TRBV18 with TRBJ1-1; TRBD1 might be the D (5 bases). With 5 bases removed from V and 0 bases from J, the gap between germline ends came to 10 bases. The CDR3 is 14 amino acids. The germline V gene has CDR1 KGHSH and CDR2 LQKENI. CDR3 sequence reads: CASSSDSLNTEAFF. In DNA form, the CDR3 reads TGTGCCAGCTCATCAGACAGTTTGAACACTGAAGCTTTCTTT.

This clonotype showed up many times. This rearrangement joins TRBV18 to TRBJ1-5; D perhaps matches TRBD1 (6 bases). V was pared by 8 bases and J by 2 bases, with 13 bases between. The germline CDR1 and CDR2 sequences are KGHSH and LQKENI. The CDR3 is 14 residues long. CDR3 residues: CASGQGNGNQPQHF. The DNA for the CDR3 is TGTGCCAGCGGGCAGGGGAACGGCAATCAGCCCCAGCATTTT.

CDR3 protein: CASSPGRGNDYGYTF. In DNA, the CDR3 is TGTGCCAGTTCTCCCGGACGGGGGAATGACTATGGCTACACCTTC. This rearrangement joins TRBV19 to TRBJ1-2; weak D call: TRBD1 (5 bases). The ends were cut back, 8 bases at V and 3 bases at J, with 19 bases in the middle. This CDR3 region has 15 residues. The germline gives CDR1 LNHDA, CDR2 SQIVND (reference sequence).

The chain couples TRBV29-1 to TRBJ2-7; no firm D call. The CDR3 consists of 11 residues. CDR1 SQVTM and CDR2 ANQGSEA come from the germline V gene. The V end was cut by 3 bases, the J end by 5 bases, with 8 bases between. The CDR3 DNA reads TGCAGCGTTGAGGGTCCCCACGAGCAGTACTTC. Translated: CSVEGPHEQYF.

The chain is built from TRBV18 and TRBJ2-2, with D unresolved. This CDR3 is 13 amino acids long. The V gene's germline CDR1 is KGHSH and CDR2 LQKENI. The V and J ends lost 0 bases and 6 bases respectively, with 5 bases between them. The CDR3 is CASSPPESGELFF. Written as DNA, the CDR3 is TGTGCCAGCTCACCACCCGAGTCCGGGGAGCTGTTTTTT.

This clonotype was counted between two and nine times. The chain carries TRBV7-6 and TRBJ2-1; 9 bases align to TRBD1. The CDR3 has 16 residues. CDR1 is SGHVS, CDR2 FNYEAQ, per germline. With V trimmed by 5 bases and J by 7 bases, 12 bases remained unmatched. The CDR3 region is CASSTRGQGGENEQFF. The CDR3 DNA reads TGTGCCAGCAGCACTAGGGGACAGGGTGGTGAGAATGAGCAGTTCTTC. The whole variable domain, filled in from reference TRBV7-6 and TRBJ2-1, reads GAGVSQSPRYKVTKRGQDVALRCDPISGHVSLYWYRQALGQGPEFLTYFNYEAQQDKSGLPNDRFSAERPEGSISTLTIQRTEQRDSAMYRCASSTRGQGGENEQFFGPGTRLTVL.

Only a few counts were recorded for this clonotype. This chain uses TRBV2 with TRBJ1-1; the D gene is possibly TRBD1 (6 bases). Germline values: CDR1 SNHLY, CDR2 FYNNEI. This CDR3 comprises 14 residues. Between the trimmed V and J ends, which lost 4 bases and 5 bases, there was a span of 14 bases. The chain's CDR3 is CASSARDTGTEAFF. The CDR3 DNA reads TGTGCCAGCAGTGCGCGGGACACCGGGACTGAAGCTTTCTTT.

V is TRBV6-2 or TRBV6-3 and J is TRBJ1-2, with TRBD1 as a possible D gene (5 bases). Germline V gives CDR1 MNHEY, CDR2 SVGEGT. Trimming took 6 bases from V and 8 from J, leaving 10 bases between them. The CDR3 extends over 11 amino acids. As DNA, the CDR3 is TGTGCCAGCAGCCGGGACTTGGGCTACACCTTC. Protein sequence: CASSRDLGYTF.

This chain's CDR3 is CASSDLGSGKLFF. As DNA, the CDR3 is TGTGCCAGCAGTGACTTAGGTTCTGGAAAACTGTTTTTT. The V and J genes are TRBV6-1 and TRBJ1-4; D gene uncertain. V was pared by 3 bases and J by 10 bases, with 12 bases between. The CDR3 consists of 13 residues. CDR1 is MNHNS and CDR2 is SASEGT in the germline V gene.

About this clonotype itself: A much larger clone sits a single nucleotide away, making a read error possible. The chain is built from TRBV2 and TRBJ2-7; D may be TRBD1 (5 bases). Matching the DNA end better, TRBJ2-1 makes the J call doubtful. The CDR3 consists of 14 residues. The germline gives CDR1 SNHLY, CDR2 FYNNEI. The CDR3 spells CASRFGRASYEQFF. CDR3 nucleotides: TGTGCCAGCAGGTTCGGCAGGGCCTCCTACGAGCAGTTCTTC.

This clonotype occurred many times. CDR3 in amino acids: CSAPNSGWGENIQYF. CDR3 nucleotide sequence: TGCAGTGCTCCGAATTCAGGGTGGGGGGAAAACATTCAGTACTTC. The rearrangement uses TRBV20-1 and TRBJ2-4; TRBD2 might be the D (6 bases). The germline CDR1 and CDR2 sequences are DFQATT and SNEGSKA (reference sequence). The V gene lost 5 bases and the J gene lost 5 bases, with 19 bases spanning the gap. This CDR3 is 15 amino acids long.

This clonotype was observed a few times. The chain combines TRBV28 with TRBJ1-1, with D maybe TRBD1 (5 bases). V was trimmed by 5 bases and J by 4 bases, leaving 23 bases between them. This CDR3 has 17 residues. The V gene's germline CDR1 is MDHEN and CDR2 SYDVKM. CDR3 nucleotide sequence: TGTGCCAGCAGTCCGCCCGGGGGGAAAATTTTTGGCACTGAAGCTTTCTTT. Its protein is CASSPPGGKIFGTEAFF.

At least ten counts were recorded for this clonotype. The CDR3 DNA reads as TGCAGTGCCCCGAGGGGAGGGTTCGACGAGCAGTACTTC. Its translation: CSAPRGGFDEQYF. The chain links TRBV20-1 to TRBJ2-7, with TRBD2 matching 7 bases. There are 13 residues in the CDR3. Germline assignment: CDR1 DFQATT and CDR2 SNEGSKA (reference sequence). Trimming took 6 bases from V and 5 from J; bases not matched to a gene: 10.

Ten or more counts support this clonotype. The DNA of the CDR3 is TGTGCCAGCAGCCCTTACTACAATGAGCAGTTCTTC. Translated, it gives CASSPYYNEQFF. The chain uses TRBV11-1 and TRBJ2-1; D call uncertain. Germline V lookup: CDR1 SGHAT, CDR2 FQDESV (reference sequence). Trimming took 5 bases from V and 3 from J, leaving 5 bases between them. The CDR3 totals 12 residues.